Listed below are T cell receptor beta chains from one sample, sequenced in a study of shared clonotypes between healthy human individuals. Sequenced by immunoSEQ multiplex PCR; TCRdb stores in-frame clones only, minus some. Among under 600,000 clones listed, around 97% were seen once. Sequenced sample: naive CD4+ T cells sorted from blood. These receptors all come from a woman in her thirties in good health. CDR3s include the opening cysteine and the closing phenylalanine or tryptophan. The D gene is left open where the match is weak. Some rows mark clone size as missing; the rest say once, few, many or name a class of expanded clone.

D gene | J gene | clone size | V gene | CDR3 DNA | CDR3 protein
. | TRBJ2-5 | . | TRBV6-5 | TGTGCCAGCAGCCCGACTATTCAAGAGACCCAGTACTTC | CASSPTIQETQYF
. | TRBJ1-2 | once | TRBV6-6 | TGTGCCAGCAGTTACGCTCCTATCGGGGCCCCCCTGAGCTACACCTTC | CASSYAPIGAPLSYTF
TRBD2 | TRBJ2-2 | . | TRBV6-1 | TGTGCCAGCAGTGCCAATCCCTTGGGACTAGCGGTTACCGGGGAGCTGTTTTTT | CASSANPLGLAVTGELFF
. | TRBJ1-3 | . | TRBV27 | TGTGCCAGCAGTCAGAGAGGGTTTGGAAACACCATATATTTT | CASSQRGFGNTIYF
. | TRBJ2-1 | . | TRBV28 | TGTGCCAGCAGTCATGGAGGGGTTGAGGACAATGAGCAGTTCTTC | CASSHGGVEDNEQFF
. | TRBJ2-3 | . | TRBV19 | TGTGCCAGTAGCAGAGGAGATACGCAGTATTTT | CASSRGDTQYF
TRBD2 | TRBJ2-3 | . | TRBV7-8 | TGTGCCAGCAGCTCCCGTCGACAGACAGCGGGGACCCTCACAGATACGCAGTATTTT | CASSSRRQTAGTLTDTQYF
. | TRBJ2-1 | . | TRBV2 | TGTGCCAGCAGTGATGGGGGTGAGCAGTTCTTC | CASSDGGEQFF
TRBD2 | TRBJ2-1 | . | TRBV5-1 | TGCGCCAGCAGCATGACTAGCGGGAGCAACAATGAGCAGTTCTTC | CASSMTSGSNNEQFF
. | TRBJ1-1 | . | TRBV5-5 | TGTGCCAGCAGCTTAGGGGCGAACACTGAAGCTTTCTTT | CASSLGANTEAFF
. | TRBJ1-1 | . | TRBV29-1 | TGCAGCGTTCAACCCAAATTAAGGGATGACACTGAAGCTTTCTTT | CSVQPKLRDDTEAFF
. | TRBJ1-1 | . | TRBV18 | TGTGCCAGCTCACCACTCGCGAAGGCGCCCATGAACACTGAAGCTTTCTTT | CASSPLAKAPMNTEAFF
. | TRBJ2-2 | . | TRBV19 | TGTGCCAGTAATGAACAGGGATACACCGGGGAGCTGTTTTTT | CASNEQGYTGELFF
. | TRBJ2-7 | . | TRBV19 | TGTGCCAGTAGTTGGTTTTGGGATAGGGGCTACGAGCAGTACTTC | CASSWFWDRGYEQYF
TRBD2 | TRBJ2-1 | . | TRBV4-2 | TGTGCCAGCAGCTTGCACCGACTAGCGGGTATCCACAATGAGCAGTTCTTC | CASSLHRLAGIHNEQFF
TRBD1 | TRBJ2-2 | . | TRBV19 | TGTGCCAGCCGGGACAGCGCCCTTCCCGGGGAGCTGTTTTTT | CASRDSALPGELFF
. | TRBJ2-1 | . | TRBV5-4 | TGTGCCAGCAGCTTAGAGCGGCCCAATGAGCAGTTCTTC | CASSLERPNEQFF
. | TRBJ1-1 | . | TRBV6-6 | TGTGCCAGCAGTTACTCAGGGTCTGAAGCTTTCTTT | CASSYSGSEAFF
. | TRBJ2-7 | . | TRBV19 | TGTGCCTCAGGGCAGGACTCCTACGAGCAGTACTTC | CASGQDSYEQYF
TRBD2 | TRBJ2-3 | . | TRBV6-6 | TGTGCCAGCACCCTGACTAGCGGGTGGAGAGATACGCAGTATTTT | CASTLTSGWRDTQYF
. | TRBJ1-2 | . | TRBV4-1 | TGCGCCAGCAGCCAAGAAGGGTGGAATGGCTACACCTTC | CASSQEGWNGYTF
TRBD1 | TRBJ2-3 | . | TRBV4-1 | TGCGCCAGCAGCCAATTGGACAGGGGGCAGAGAGATACGCAGTATTTT | CASSQLDRGQRDTQYF
. | TRBJ1-2 | . | TRBV30 | TGTGCCTGGAGTGTACGAACAGGGAAGGGCTACACCTTC | CAWSVRTGKGYTF
. | TRBJ2-2 | . | TRBV5-6 | TGTGCCAGCAGCTTACCTGACACCGGGGAGCTGTTTTTT | CASSLPDTGELFF
. | TRBJ2-2 | . | TRBV2 | TGTGCCAGCAGTGAAGAGACTATCGGGGAGCTGTTTTTT | CASSEETIGELFF
. | TRBJ2-5 | once | TRBV10-2 | TGCGCCAGCAGTGGAGGCAGCGCTTTCGAGACCCAGTACTTC | CASSGGSAFETQYF
TRBD2 | TRBJ2-7 | . | TRBV7-9 | TGTGCCAGCAGCTTGGGACTAGCGGGAGGTAACGAGCAGTACTTC | CASSLGLAGGNEQYF